Each of the 9 T cell receptor beta chains below was sequenced from the same sample in a study of tumour-infiltrating T cells in Burkitt lymphoma. Measured with immunoSEQ multiplex PCR; TCRdb has only the in-frame clones, and not every one. The sample has 15,000 to 20,000 clones; approximately 80% are singletons. Specimen: tumor tissue. The receptors shown here come from a human donor with diffuse large B-cell lymphoma.

The genes are TRBV10-3 and TRBJ2-1, with D maybe TRBD2 (6 bases). Germline V gives CDR1 ENHRY, CDR2 SYGVKD. V lost 7 bases and J lost 3, with 10 bases in between. The CDR3 is 13 residues long. The CDR3, as DNA: TGTGCCATCAAGGGCGGGAACTACAATGAGCAGTTCTTC. Its protein product is CAIKGGNYNEQFF.

The chain has TRBV7-2 and TRBJ2-7; D possibly corresponds to TRBD2 (6 bases). V was trimmed by 5 bases and J by 0 bases, leaving 14 bases between them. This CDR3 comprises 15 residues. Germline V gene lookup returns CDR1 SGHTA and CDR2 FQGNSA. In nucleotides, the CDR3 is TGTGCCAGCAGCAAATCTGGGGACTCCTCCTACGAGCAGTACTTC. Protein sequence: CASSKSGDSSYEQYF. Complete variable domain (other parts from reference TRBV7-2 and TRBJ2-7): GAGVSQSPSNKVTEKGKDVELRCDPISGHTALYWYRQSLGQGLEFLIYFQGNSAPDKSGLPSDRFSAERTGGSVSTLTIQRTQQEDSAVYLCASSKSGDSSYEQYFGPGTRLTVT.

V is TRBV7-2 and J is TRBJ2-3, with D tentatively TRBD1 (6 bases). CDR3 length equals 13 residues. Germline V CDR1 and CDR2: SGHTA, FQGNSA. Trimming cost V 5 bases and J 3 bases, with 9 bases left between them. The CDR3 bases are TGTGCCAGCAGCCCAGGGGATACAGATACGCAGTATTTT. This gives the protein CASSPGDTDTQYF.

This rearrangement joins TRBV18 to TRBJ1-1, with D unresolved. V was cut by 3 bases and J by 0 bases, with 8 bases left in between. This CDR3 region has 14 residues. Germline V lookup: CDR1 KGHSH, CDR2 LQKENI. The CDR3 here is CASSPGRLNTEAFF. The CDR3, as DNA: TGTGCCAGCTCACCGGGCAGGCTGAACACTGAAGCTTTCTTT.

V usage is TRBV25-1 and J usage is TRBJ1-1; D not certain. Trimming shortened V by 3 bases and J by 8 bases, and 4 bases separated the two germline ends. Germline V gene sequence: CDR1 MGHDK, CDR2 SYGVNS. This CDR3 has 10 residues. The CDR3 DNA is TGTGCCAGCAGTGACTCAGAAGCTTTCTTT. It is translated as CASSDSEAFF.

V gene TRBV6-5 combines with J gene TRBJ1-1, with 11 bases lining up with TRBD1. CDR3 length: 16 amino acids. J lost 5 bases, V lost 4 bases, and 9 bases had no gene match. CDR1 MNHEY and CDR2 SVGAGI come from the germline V gene. In DNA, the CDR3 is TGTGCCAGCAGTTCAGGACAGGGGGCAGCCGGGACTGAAGCTTTCTTT. It codes for CASSSGQGAAGTEAFF.

This chain links TRBV4-3 with TRBJ1-4; unclear D gene. Germline V gene lookup returns CDR1 LGHNA and CDR2 YSLEER. This CDR3 comprises 16 residues. Trimming cost V 0 bases and J 2 bases, with 10 bases left between them. In nucleotides, the CDR3 is TGCGCCAGCAGCCAAGAAAGAGTAGGGACTAATGAAAAACTGTTTTTT. It is translated as CASSQERVGTNEKLFF.

The CDR3 here is CASSLATTYEQYF. DNA for the CDR3: TGCGCCAGCAGCTTGGCGACTACGTACGAGCAGTACTTC. The chain couples TRBV5-1 to TRBJ2-7, with a possible D match to TRBD2 (5 bases). Per the germline V gene, CDR1 is SGHRS and CDR2 is YFSETQ. CDR3 length: 13 amino acids. V was clipped by 0 bases and J by 4 bases, with 8 bases between them.

This clone was observed a handful of times. The V gene is TRBV7-6, the J gene TRBJ2-2; D gene unclear. This CDR3 has 14 residues. CDR1 SGHVS and CDR2 FNYEAQ come from the germline V gene. Trimming removed 1 base at V and 7 bases at J, with 10 bases between. The CDR3 region is CASSLGTAIGELFF. For the CDR3, the DNA is TGTGCCAGCAGCTTAGGGACGGCCATCGGGGAGCTGTTTTTT.